This T cell receptor beta chain emerged from a study of T-cell memory formation after mild COVID-19. The CDR3 is 13 residues long. The germline V gene encodes CDR1 KGHDR and CDR2 SFDVKD. With 7 bases removed from V and 8 bases from J, the gap between germline ends came to 14 bases. One entry per CDR3 protein results from TCRdb running MiXCR on the 5' RACE reads. Seen here are 350,000 to 450,000 distinct CDR3 sequences, 20% to 25% observed once, and the top ten hold roughly 8.7%. The genes are TRBV24-1 and TRBJ2-1; a weak D match, TRBD2 (6 bases). Material: PBMCs or a T cell subset sorted from them (not recorded which). The receptor was isolated from an adult woman who had mild COVID-19 (a few samples of this study predate the infection). Cell type and time point are not known. DNA for the CDR3: TGTGCCACCAGACAGACTGGAGGGGATGAGCAGTTCTTC. Translating gives CATRQTGGDEQFF.